The clone carrying this T cell receptor beta chain was seen once. Its cognate antigen is unknown. The data stem from a study of cytomegalovirus exposure and HLA in healthy donors. Whole-study context: In an earlier analysis, approximately 120 million unique TCR beta sequences were found from some 200 million T cells.

The CDR3 spans 15 residues. V was clipped by 2 bases and J by 4 bases, with 11 bases between them. Germline V gene sequence: CDR1 WNHNN, CDR2 SYGVQD (reference sequence). The study's findings and limits: In an earlier analysis, about 87% or about 30%: the productive usage of most TCR beta V segments. Accurate prediction of most subjects' HLA-A and HLA-B alleles from TCR beta sequences was reported.

Both 60 Vbeta primers and 13 Jbeta primers went into the PCR. Sequencing was performed with immunoSEQ multiplex PCR; in TCRdb, only in-frame clones are kept and a portion is missing. The data hold about 100,000 clones, with around three quarters observed a single time. The source of this sequence is a woman aged 45-60 years in good health and CMV-seropositive. Sequenced: PBMCs. The chain combines TRBV10-1 with TRBJ2-2; D ambiguous. The CDR3 region has the DNA TGCGCCAGCAGTGAGCGGTCCCTCGGCACCGGGGAGCTGTTTTTT. Residues: CASSERSLGTGELFF.